This T cell receptor (beta chain) was found in a study of OX40 agonist ivuxolimab in advanced cancers. Study-level background: Patients were treated with ivuxolimab, an agonistic anti-OX40 (CD134) antibody.

The V and J ends lost 6 bases and 1 base respectively, with 15 bases between them. The germline V gene encodes CDR1 MNHNS and CDR2 SASEGT. The CDR3 loop spans 15 amino acids. Sequenced by immunoSEQ multiplex PCR; TCRdb stores in-frame clones only, minus some. The table has tens of thousands of clones, about 88% seen once; the top ten hold about 0.8%. A word on this clone: Its antigen is unidentified.

The study's findings and limits: CD8+ T cells (on average) carried more expanded clones than CD4+ T cells. Also showing low normalized T-cell clonal expansion were some of the nonresponders.

The sampling schedule covered blood at baseline, cycle 4 day 1, and cycle 7 day 1. The receptor's source is an adult with an advanced solid tumor such as melanoma, head and neck, liver or kidney cancer. The input for sequencing was CD4+ or CD8+ T cells sorted from blood, taken in a trial of the OX40 agonist ivuxolimab. The chain has TRBV6-1 and TRBJ1-1; the D is unclear. CDR3 bases: TGTGCCAGCAGCGAAACGGACGGGAGGAACACTGAAGCTTTCTTT. Amino acids: CASSETDGRNTEAFF.